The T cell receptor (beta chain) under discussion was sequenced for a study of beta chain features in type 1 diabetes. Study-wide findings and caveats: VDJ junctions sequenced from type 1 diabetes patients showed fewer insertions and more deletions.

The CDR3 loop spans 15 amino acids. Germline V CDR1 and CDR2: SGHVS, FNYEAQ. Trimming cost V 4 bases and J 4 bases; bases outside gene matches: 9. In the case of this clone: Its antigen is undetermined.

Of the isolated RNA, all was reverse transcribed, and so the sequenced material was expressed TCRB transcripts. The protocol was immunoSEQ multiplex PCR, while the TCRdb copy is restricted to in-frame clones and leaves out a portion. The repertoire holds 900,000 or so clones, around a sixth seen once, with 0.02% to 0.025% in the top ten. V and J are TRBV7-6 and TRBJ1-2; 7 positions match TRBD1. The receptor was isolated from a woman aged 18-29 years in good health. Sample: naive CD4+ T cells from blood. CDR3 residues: CASSSTGQAGYGYTF. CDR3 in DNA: TGTGCCAGCAGCTCGACCGGACAGGCGGGCTATGGCTACACCTTC.